This is a list of T cell receptor beta chains from one sample in a study of early T cells in non-severe SARS-CoV-2 infection. TCRdb re-called the 5' RACE reads with MiXCR, one entry per CDR3 protein. Of around 70,000 distinct CDR3 sequences in the sample, roughly 9.1% were seen once. The source material was whole blood. These receptors were taken from an adult who was a healthcare worker with PCR-confirmed SARS-CoV-2 infection or an uninfected control (not recorded which). The CDR3 runs from the conserved cysteine through the conserved F or W. D genes are given only for firm matches. Size tells how often a clone was seen (once, few, many) or the class of an expanded clone, and some rows leave it out.

>.|TRBJ2-1|TRBD1|TRBV20-1
TGCAGTGCTACGGGACAGGTCTGGGTTAGCAATGAGCAGTTCTTC
CSATGQVWVSNEQFF
>.|TRBJ1-2|TRBD1|TRBV29-1
TGCAGCGTTTCGGACAGGGTTAATGGCTACACCTTC
CSVSDRVNGYTF
>few|TRBJ2-1|.|TRBV6-2/TRBV6-3
TGTGCCAGCGCTGATTGGGGGGGCCCTTACAATGAGCAGTTCTTC
CASADWGGPYNEQFF
>many|TRBJ2-1|TRBD2|TRBV11-2
TGTGCCAGCAGCCCCCGGTTAGCGGGAGTTTACAATGAGCAGTTCTTC
CASSPRLAGVYNEQFF
>few|TRBJ2-2|TRBD2|TRBV30
TGTGCCTCCCCCGGACTAGCGGGAGTCGTAACCGGGGAGCTGTTTTTT
CASPGLAGVVTGELFF
>.|TRBJ1-1|.|TRBV28
TGTGCCAGCATGCTGGTTAAAGCTTTCTTT
CASMLVKAFF
>.|TRBJ2-3|.|TRBV15
TGTGCCACCAGCAGAGGAACTGATACGCAGTATTTT
CATSRGTDTQYF
>few|TRBJ1-1|.|TRBV14
TGTGCCAGCAGCCAAGAGGGGGCTAGCACTGAAGCTTTCTTT
CASSQEGASTEAFF
>.|TRBJ2-7|.|TRBV29-1
TGCAGCGCAACCGACAGAACCTACGAGCAGTACTTC
CSATDRTYEQYF
>few|TRBJ2-5|TRBD2|TRBV6-2/TRBV6-3
TGTGCCAGCAATGAAGCACTAGCGGGAGTAGAGACCCAGTACTTC
CASNEALAGVETQYF
>.|TRBJ2-5|.|TRBV3-1
TGTGCCAGCAGCCAAGGCCCCTGGGCAGGGGAAGAGACCCAGTACTTC
CASSQGPWAGEETQYF
>few|TRBJ2-5|TRBD2|TRBV7-9
TGTGCCAGCAGCTCTATAGCGGGAGGAGGAGAGACCCAGTACTTC
CASSSIAGGGETQYF
>.|TRBJ2-3|.|TRBV20-1
TGCAGTGCTCCCCCTCAGACCAGCGTCTCAGATACGCAGTATTTT
CSAPPQTSVSDTQYF
>.|TRBJ2-7|.|TRBV7-6
TGTGCCAGCAGCTCGACAGTCTACGAGCAGTACTTC
CASSSTVYEQYF
>.|TRBJ2-1|TRBD2|TRBV6-5
TGTGCCAGCAGTTACTCTGACGGGAGGTCGGATGAGCAGTTCTTC
CASSYSDGRSDEQFF
>.|TRBJ2-7|TRBD2|TRBV6-2/TRBV6-3
TGTGCCAGCAGGGGGACTAGCACCTCCGAGCAGTACTTC
CASRGTSTSEQYF
>.|TRBJ2-1|.|TRBV20-1
TGCAGTGCTAGCCCCCGTAATTCTCGTTGGGGTGAGCAGTTCTTC
CSASPRNSRWGEQFF
>few|TRBJ2-3|.|TRBV10-3
TGTGCCATCAGTGACCCGCACATACAGGGGAGGGCCAGCACAGATACGCAGTATTTT
CAISDPHIQGRASTDTQYF
>many|TRBJ2-3|.|TRBV5-1
TGCGCCAGCAGCTCAAGCGGACCCCCAGATACGCAGTATTTT
CASSSSGPPDTQYF
>few|TRBJ2-1|.|TRBV4-1
TGCGCCAGCAGCCAAGACGGGGTGAATGAGCAGTTCTTC
CASSQDGVNEQFF
>.|TRBJ2-5|.|TRBV5-4
TGTGCCAGCAGCATACCAGGGGCCTTCCAAGAGACCCAGTACTTC
CASSIPGAFQETQYF
>many|TRBJ2-1|.|TRBV6-2/TRBV6-3
TGTGCCAGCGGCCCCCCCCGGGACTACAATGAGCAGTTCTTC
CASGPPRDYNEQFF
>many|TRBJ2-2|TRBD2|TRBV30
TGTGCCTGCACCGGGACTAGCGGACCGGCGAACACCGGGGAGCTGTTTTTT
CACTGTSGPANTGELFF
>.|TRBJ2-1|.|TRBV7-3
TGTGCCAGCAGCTCGAGGGGGGAGAATGAGCAGTTCTTC
CASSSRGENEQFF
>many|TRBJ2-7|TRBD2|TRBV10-3
TGTGCCATCAGTGAGTCGGCGGGAGGGAGGAACGAGCAGTACTTC
CAISESAGGRNEQYF
>few|TRBJ2-5|.|TRBV20-1
TGCAGTGCTAGAGAGCACAGTAGGAAGACCCAGTACTTC
CSAREHSRKTQYF
>many|TRBJ2-5|.|TRBV24-1
TGTGCCACCAGTGATTTTAAACAGAACCACCAAGAGACCCAGTACTTC
CATSDFKQNHQETQYF
>.|TRBJ2-3|.|TRBV20-1
TGCAGTGCCCAAACTTCCACAGATACGCAGTATTTT
CSAQTSTDTQYF
>many|TRBJ2-1|.|TRBV9
TGTGCCAGCAGCGTAGGAGGAGGGTACAATGAGCAGTTCTTC
CASSVGGGYNEQFF
>.|TRBJ2-2|.|TRBV20-1
TGCAGTGCTAGACCGCCCCAGACAGGACACACCGGGGAGCTGTTTTTT
CSARPPQTGHTGELFF
>many|TRBJ2-1|TRBD2|TRBV5-4
TGTGCCAGCAGCCGGGACCAAGCGGGAGAAGAAGATGAGCAGTTCTTC
CASSRDQAGEEDEQFF
>few|TRBJ2-1|TRBD1|TRBV12-3/TRBV12-4
TGTGCCAGCAATACCGGGACAGGGGACAATGAGCAGTTCTTC
CASNTGTGDNEQFF
>.|TRBJ2-7|.|TRBV28
TGTGCCAGCAGCTCAGGGGGGTCCATCTACGAGCAGTACTTC
CASSSGGSIYEQYF
>many|TRBJ2-1|.|TRBV7-8
TGTGCCAGCAGCTTAGCGGTGGTAGCGCCCTACAATGAGCAGTTCTTC
CASSLAVVAPYNEQFF
>many|TRBJ2-3|.|TRBV10-1
TGCGCCAGCAGTGTGGGGGGCCGAGATACGCAGTATTTT
CASSVGGRDTQYF
>few|TRBJ1-2|TRBD1|TRBV6-2/TRBV6-3
TGTGCCAGCAGTTACTGGGGACAGGAGAACTATGGCTACACCTTC
CASSYWGQENYGYTF
>.|TRBJ2-7|.|TRBV15
TGTGCCACCAGCAGAGGCCCCCTGGGTTACGAGCAGTACTTC
CATSRGPLGYEQYF
>few|TRBJ1-1|TRBD1|TRBV12-3/TRBV12-4
TGTGCCAGCAGTTCCCCGGACAGGGGGCAAACTGAAGCTTTCTTT
CASSSPDRGQTEAFF
>.|TRBJ1-4|.|TRBV6-1
TGTGCCAGCAGGGGACACCAGGGGAATGAAAAACTGTTTTTT
CASRGHQGNEKLFF
>few|TRBJ2-7|.|TRBV7-8
TGTGCCAGCAGCATGAACCTCCGAGGGGAGCAGTACTTC
CASSMNLRGEQYF
>once|TRBJ2-3|.|TRBV29-1
TGCAGCGTTGAGGACGGGAAGGGCACAGATACGCAGTATTTT
CSVEDGKGTDTQYF
>many|TRBJ2-7|.|TRBV27
TGTGCCAGCAGTTTAACCAGCCCTCCGTACGAGCAGTACTTC
CASSLTSPPYEQYF
>.|TRBJ2-2|.|TRBV28
TGTGCCAGCACCTACCACAACACCGGGGAGCTGTTTTTT
CASTYHNTGELFF
>.|TRBJ2-5|.|TRBV7-2
TGTGCCAGCAGCTGGGGCATGGGCGCGAGGGAGACCCAGTACTTC
CASSWGMGARETQYF
>few|TRBJ2-3|TRBD2|TRBV12-3/TRBV12-4
TGTGCCAGCAGATCGAGCGGGACCACAGATACGCAGTATTTT
CASRSSGTTDTQYF
>many|TRBJ1-1|.|TRBV6-2/TRBV6-3
TGTGCCAGCAAACTTTTGCAATTGAGCACTGAAGCTTTCTTT
CASKLLQLSTEAFF
>many|TRBJ2-1|.|TRBV11-3
TGTGCCAGCAGCTTAACCCGGACCCCATTGGCTGAGCAGTTCTTC
CASSLTRTPLAEQFF
>few|TRBJ2-3|.|TRBV7-2
TGTGCCAGCAGCCCAAGGTCTCCCATTAGCACAGATACGCAGTATTTT
CASSPRSPISTDTQYF